The clone carrying this T cell receptor beta chain was detected many times. This record belongs to a study of blood T cell repertoires in COVID-19. Study-wide context: Sample material is recorded as cDNA or gDNA derived from T cells, B-cell-depleted T cells, or PBMCs.

Enrollment of patients from Seattle took place during active infection, with longitudinal follow-up. Authors' data handling: Amplification from reference gene primers served as the basis for estimated nucleated cell counts. Sequenced by immunoSEQ multiplex PCR; TCRdb stores in-frame clones only, minus some. The V and J calls and clone size were taken over from that table, and D and trimming were inferred from the DNA. The table shows some 200,000 clones, with around four fifths occurring only once. This CDR3 has 13 residues. V was pared by 1 base and J by 4 bases, with 9 bases between. From germline, CDR1 is SGHRS and CDR2 YFSETQ.

The sample taken for sequencing was peripheral blood. This sequence was found in a man aged 55-75 years with COVID-19, enrolled during active disease. This chain links TRBV5-1 with TRBJ2-7, with D unresolved. The CDR3 is CASSLTTDYEQYF. Here the CDR3 DNA reads TGCGCCAGCAGCTTGACAACAGATTACGAGCAGTACTTC.